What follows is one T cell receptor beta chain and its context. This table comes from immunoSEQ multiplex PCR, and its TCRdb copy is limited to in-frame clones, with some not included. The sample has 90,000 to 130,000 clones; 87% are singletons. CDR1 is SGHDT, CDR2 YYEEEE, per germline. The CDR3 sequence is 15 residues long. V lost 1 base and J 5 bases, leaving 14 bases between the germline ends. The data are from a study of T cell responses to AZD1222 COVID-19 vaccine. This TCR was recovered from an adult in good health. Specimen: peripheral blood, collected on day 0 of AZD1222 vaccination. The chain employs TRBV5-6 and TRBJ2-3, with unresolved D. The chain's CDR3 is CASSLKPGSVDTQYF. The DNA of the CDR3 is TGTGCCAGCAGCTTGAAACCGGGTAGTGTAGATACGCAGTATTTT.